This is a list of T cell receptor beta chains from one sample in a study of T cell changes during pregnancy in multiple sclerosis. Measured with immunoSEQ multiplex PCR; TCRdb has only the in-frame clones, and not every one. The data show roughly 18,000 clones, 70% to 90% seen once. The sequenced sample was CD8+ T cells from peripheral blood mononuclear cells, obtained after pregnancy. These receptor sequences come from a female donor with multiple sclerosis, enrolled in a pregnancy study. Each CDR3 is given with its conserved first and last residue. Fields, in order: clone size, D gene, V gene, J gene, CDR3 length, CDR3 DNA, CDR3 protein. A D gene is named only where the DNA matches it firmly. Where a row states a size, it is once, few, many or the class of an expanded clone; other rows omit it.

>once|-|TRBV13|TRBJ2-7|15
TGTGCCAGCAGCACAGACAGCCCGGGGGATTACGAGCAGTACTTC
CASSTDSPGDYEQYF
>-|-|TRBV30|TRBJ1-1|11
TGTGCCTGGAGTGTATCTTCGTTCGCTTTCTTT
CAWSVSSFAFF
>-|TRBD2|TRBV4-1|TRBJ2-7|14
TGCGCCAGCAGCCAAGAAGCGGGGACCTACGAGCAGTACTTC
CASSQEAGTYEQYF
>-|-|TRBV27|TRBJ2-6|13
TGTGCCAGCAGTCAAGGGGAGGCCAACGTCCTGACTTTC
CASSQGEANVLTF
>-|TRBD2|TRBV7-9|TRBJ2-3|16
TGTGCCAGCAGCCCAGGACTAGCGGGGGCCACAGATACGCAGTATTTT
CASSPGLAGATDTQYF
>-|TRBD1|TRBV7-2|TRBJ1-4|16
TGTGCCAGCAGCACGGGACAGGGGATGGCTAATGAAAAACTGTTTTTT
CASSTGQGMANEKLFF
>-|-|TRBV5-5|TRBJ1-1|15
TGTGCCAGCAGCTTGGAGAAGGAGGGGAGCACTGAAGCTTTCTTT
CASSLEKEGSTEAFF
>-|TRBD2|TRBV7-3|TRBJ2-1|15
TGTGCCAGCAGCTCGGGACTAGTCGCCTACAATGAGCAGTTCTTC
CASSSGLVAYNEQFF
>-|TRBD2|TRBV6-4|TRBJ2-1|15
TGTGCCAGCAGTGAGACTAGCGGGACCTACAATGAGCAGTTCTTC
CASSETSGTYNEQFF
>once|-|TRBV11-2|TRBJ1-6|18
TGTGCCAGCAGCTTAGCCGGGGGTCTTGGCGGTTATAATTCACCCCTCCACTTT
CASSLAGGLGGYNSPLHF
>-|-|TRBV19|TRBJ2-2|16
TGTGCCAGTATGGACAGACGATACGCGAACACCGGGGAGCTGTTTTTT
CASMDRRYANTGELFF
>once|-|TRBV19|TRBJ2-7|13
TGTGCCACCGGCCTCGACTCAACCTACGAGCAGTACTTC
CATGLDSTYEQYF
>-|-|TRBV5-4|TRBJ1-1|15
TGTGCCAGCAGCTTGTCTCGGGGATATAGCACTGAAGCTTTCTTT
CASSLSRGYSTEAFF
>-|-|TRBV7-3|TRBJ1-1|13
TGTGCCAGCAGCGACAGTCTGAACACTGAAGCTTTCTTT
CASSDSLNTEAFF
>-|TRBD1|TRBV13|TRBJ2-2|16
TGTGCCAGCAGATCGCGAGGACAGGATAACACCGGGGAGCTGTTTTTT
CASRSRGQDNTGELFF
>-|TRBD2|TRBV4-2|TRBJ2-1|15
TGTGCCAGCAGCCAAGCGGCGGGAGAAACCAATGAGCAGTTCTTC
CASSQAAGETNEQFF
>-|-|TRBV4-1|TRBJ2-5|15
TGCGCCAGCAGCCAAGGGGGGGATACCCAAGAGACCCAGTACTTC
CASSQGGDTQETQYF
>-|-|TRBV6-1|TRBJ1-2|15
TGTGCCAGCAGTGGATTCAGGGAAGCTAACTATGGCTACACCTTC
CASSGFREANYGYTF
>-|TRBD1|TRBV28|TRBJ2-7|12
TGTGCCACCATTGGACAGGGACGGGAGCAGTACTTC
CATIGQGREQYF
>-|-|TRBV6-4|TRBJ1-5|18
TGTGCCAGCAGTGAGTTAATGAAGGAAGACAGGATAGAACAGCCCCAGCATTTT
CASSELMKEDRIEQPQHF
>-|TRBD1|TRBV28|TRBJ1-6|15
TGTGCCAGCAGTTTAATGGGACAGGGTGGTTCACCCCTCCACTTT
CASSLMGQGGSPLHF
>-|-|TRBV7-8|TRBJ2-3|15
TGTGCCAGCAGCCATTATGGAGAGATCACAGATACGCAGTATTTT
CASSHYGEITDTQYF
>-|-|TRBV7-9|TRBJ2-7|13
TGTGCCAGCAGTCCAACCGGTTACTACGAGCAGTACTTC
CASSPTGYYEQYF
>-|-|TRBV4-3|TRBJ1-2|17
TGCGCCAGCAGCCACTCCCTCGGGCGGGAGGTAGACTATGGCTACACCTTC
CASSHSLGREVDYGYTF
>once|-|TRBV19|TRBJ1-4|12
TGTGCCAGAGGAGCAACTAATGAAAAACTGTTTTTT
CARGATNEKLFF
>-|-|TRBV28|TRBJ2-7|14
TGTGCCAGCAGTGGATTCGGGAGATCCTACGAGCAGTACTTC
CASSGFGRSYEQYF
>-|-|TRBV19|TRBJ2-2|14
TGTGCCAGTAGTATATTCGCAGATACCGGGGAGCTGTTTTTT
CASSIFADTGELFF
>few|TRBD1|TRBV19|TRBJ2-2|14
TGTGCCAGTAAGGGGACAGGGCACACCGGGGAGCTGTTTTTT
CASKGTGHTGELFF
>few|-|TRBV19|TRBJ1-2|14
TGTGCCAGTAGTATATATCGGGAAGACCATGGCTACACCTTC
CASSIYREDHGYTF
>-|TRBD2|TRBV7-9|TRBJ2-1|15
TGTGCCAGCAGTCCCGGACTAGCGGGAGCGAGTGAGCAGTTCTTC
CASSPGLAGASEQFF
>-|TRBD2|TRBV7-3|TRBJ2-3|16
TGTGCCAGCAGCTTAGGAGGGACTAGCGGTACAGATACGCAGTATTTT
CASSLGGTSGTDTQYF
>-|TRBD2|TRBV15|TRBJ2-3|14
TGTGCCACCAGCACAGCGGGAGAGACAGATACGCAGTATTTT
CATSTAGETDTQYF
>-|-|TRBV4-3|TRBJ2-7|14
TGCGCCAGCAGCCCCGTGACTGGCACCTACGAGCAGTACTTC
CASSPVTGTYEQYF
>-|TRBD1|TRBV27|TRBJ2-5|15
TGTGCCAGCAGTCCCCTTCAGGGGGCCCGGGAGACCCAGTACTTC
CASSPLQGARETQYF
>-|-|TRBV7-8|TRBJ1-4|18
TGTGCCAGCAGCTTATTGGGCGGCGGGGGGCGAACTAATGAAAAACTGTTTTTT
CASSLLGGGGRTNEKLFF
>-|-|TRBV27|TRBJ1-1|12
TGTGCCAGCAGACGCCCGACAGGAGAAGCTTTCTTT
CASRRPTGEAFF
>-|-|TRBV6-4|TRBJ2-1|14
TGTGCCAGCAGTGACGGGGAGACCGGGCATGAGCAGTTCTTC
CASSDGETGHEQFF
>-|TRBD2|TRBV7-2|TRBJ2-7|14
TGTGCCAGCAGCCGGGGACTAGCGCCGATACAGCAGTACTTC
CASSRGLAPIQQYF
>-|-|TRBV5-6|TRBJ1-5|14
TGTGCCAGCAGCTTTCAGGGCAGCAATCAGCCCCAGCATTTT
CASSFQGSNQPQHF
>-|TRBD1|TRBV27|TRBJ2-7|13
TGTGCCAGCAGTTCCGGGACAGACTACGAGCAGTACTTC
CASSSGTDYEQYF
>-|-|TRBV7-9|TRBJ1-1|17
TGTGCCAGCAGCCCCCCGACAGGCCGGGGGGTGAACACTGAAGCTTTCTTT
CASSPPTGRGVNTEAFF
>-|-|TRBV28|TRBJ1-1|15
TGTGCCAGCAGTCTTGAGGGACATATGAACACTGAAGCTTTCTTT
CASSLEGHMNTEAFF
>-|-|TRBV14|TRBJ2-7|14
TGTGCCAGCAGCCTAATAGGGAGAGGGTACGAGCAGTACTTC
CASSLIGRGYEQYF
>-|TRBD2|TRBV5-6|TRBJ2-5|19
TGTGCCAGCAGCACCGGGTCGGGTAGCGGGGGGGCACTCCCTGAGACCCAGTACTTC
CASSTGSGSGGALPETQYF
>few|TRBD2|TRBV9|TRBJ2-5|18
TGTGCCAGCAGCGCGAACTCCCTCCGGACTAGCGCCGAAGAGACCCAGTACTTC
CASSANSLRTSAEETQYF
>-|TRBD1|TRBV4-3|TRBJ2-7|17
TGCGCCAGCAGCCAAGATAACGTCTCAGGGGGTCCCTACGAGCAGTACTTC
CASSQDNVSGGPYEQYF
>-|TRBD2|TRBV7-9|TRBJ2-1|17
TGTGCCAGCAGCTTAGCCACGGGGGGAGTGATGGGCAATGAGCAGTTCTTC
CASSLATGGVMGNEQFF
>-|TRBD2|TRBV4-3|TRBJ2-1|15
TGCGCCAGCAGCGGACTAGCGGGGTCCTACAATGAGCAGTTCTTC
CASSGLAGSYNEQFF
>-|-|TRBV13|TRBJ2-7|13
TGTGCCAGCAGCTTCTGGTCGGTTGGCGAGCAGTACTTC
CASSFWSVGEQYF
>-|-|TRBV2|TRBJ1-2|13
TGTGCCAGCAATAACAGGGATGGCTATGGCTACACCTTC
CASNNRDGYGYTF
>-|TRBD1|TRBV7-2|TRBJ1-2|15
TGTGCCAGCAGCCCCTCCGGGACAGGGAGCTATGGCTACACCTTC
CASSPSGTGSYGYTF